This TCR beta chain was found in a study of T cells expressing NK-cell markers. Findings and caveats of the study: NKG2C+ dominant clonotype frequencies in several donors were roughly 1.0-7.5% of CD8+ T cells.

CDR1 and CDR2 (germline): MGHRA, YSYEKL. The CDR3 is 12 amino acids. cDNA encoding TCR beta was synthesized via 5'RACE template switching incorporating UMIs. TCRdb re-called the 5' RACE reads; every CDR3 protein appears as one record, without DNA. This sample's clone table lists 300,000 to 500,000 distinct CDR3 sequences. To note about this clonotype: Its specificity is unknown.

The chain couples TRBV4-1 to TRBJ2-1; TCRdb's assignment of TRBD2 cannot be checked, as there is no DNA. This receptor was identified in a woman between 50 and 59 years old in good health. Sequencing used blood T cells: a sorted CD56 or NKG2C T cell subset, CD4+ or CD8+ T cells, or bulk PBMC T cells (not recorded which). The CDR3 reads CASSPSGHEQFF.